These 21 T cell receptor beta chains were all obtained from the same sample, sequenced in a study of blood T cells in healthy people across ages. Together with a sample-barcoded 5' primer, a J-beta primer mix was included in a second PCR lasting about 6 to 11 cycles. TCRdb fed the 5' RACE reads into MiXCR, producing one record per CDR3 protein. The sample has around 1,000,000 distinct CDR3 sequences, about 25% seen once; the top ten hold about 0.8%. The data were also submitted as part of a second study, on T cells of mothers and their children.

Sequenced sample: blood. These receptors were obtained from a girl aged 2 to 10 in good health.

The V and J genes are TRBV20-1 and TRBJ2-7, with TRBD2 matching over 10 bases. The junction had 8 bases not matched to a gene; V was cut back by 0 bases and J by 6 bases. Germline V lookup: CDR1 DFQATT, CDR2 SNEGSKA (reference sequence). This CDR3 comprises 15 residues. The DNA for the CDR3 is TGCAGTGCTAGAGACTACCGAGCGGGAGGGCTCGAGCAGTACTTC. Translating it yields CSARDYRAGGLEQYF.

This clonotype was counted a few times. The chain joins TRBV12-3 or TRBV12-4 to TRBJ2-6, with 8 bases fitting TRBD1. The junction had 12 bases not matched to a gene; V was cut back by 7 bases and J by 4 bases. The CDR3 loop spans 17 amino acids. The CDR3, as DNA: TGTGCCAGCACCTCGCCCCAGGGGGCGCGAGGGGCCAACGTCCTGACTTTC. As protein: CASTSPQGARGANVLTF.

This clonotype has just a few counts. The junction shows a germline mismatch at one end, possibly a read error. V usage is TRBV12-3 or TRBV12-4 and J usage is TRBJ2-5; 11 bases align to TRBD1. The CDR3 extends over 15 amino acids. The CDR3 loop is CASSPGTGGQEAQYF. The CDR3 DNA reads as TGTGCCAGCAGTCCCGGGACAGGGGGACAAGAGGCCCAGTACTTC.

The chain uses TRBV29-1 and TRBJ2-1; 13 nucleotides line up with TRBD2. V lost 7 bases and J lost 6; bases outside the gene matches: 6. CDR1 SQVTM and CDR2 ANQGSEA come from the germline V gene. This CDR3 has 14 residues. CDR3 in amino acids: CSASGTSGTNEQFF. In DNA form, the CDR3 reads TGCAGCGCTTCCGGGACTAGCGGGACCAATGAGCAGTTCTTC.

This clonotype was seen only a few times. The rearrangement links TRBV2 to TRBJ2-7; tentatively, D is TRBD1 (6 bases). Germline CDR1 and CDR2: SNHLY and FYNNEI. CDR3 length: 13 residues. V lost 8 bases to trimming and J lost 3 bases, with 14 bases between them. CDR3 sequence reads: CASSDSRRYEQYF. Written as DNA, the CDR3 is TGTGCCAGCTCGGACAGTCGGCGCTACGAGCAGTACTTC.

This clonotype was seen a few times. This sequence joins TRBV9 and TRBJ2-1, with TRBD1 matching over 8 bases. This CDR3 is 16 amino acids long. The V segment lost 4 bases and the J segment 0 bases; nucleotides outside the gene matches: 6. CDR1 is SGDLS and CDR2 is YYNGEE in the germline V gene. CDR3 nucleotide sequence: TGTGCCAGCAGCTTGACAGGGGTGAACTCCTACAATGAGCAGTTCTTC. It translates to CASSLTGVNSYNEQFF. The whole variable domain, filled in from reference TRBV9 and TRBJ2-1, reads DSGVTQTPKHLITATGQRVTLRCSPRSGDLSVYWYQQSLDQGLQFLIQYYNGEERAKGNILERFSAQQFPDLHSELNLSSLELGDSALYFCASSLTGVNSYNEQFFGPGTRLTVL.

V and J are TRBV2 and TRBJ2-5, with D unclear. The CDR3 is 12 residues long. Germline V gene data show CDR1 as SNHLY and CDR2 as FYNNEI. V gave up 10 bases and J gave up 5 bases, with 14 bases separating them. CDR3 in amino acids: CATASTQETQYF. CDR3 in DNA: TGTGCCACCGCCTCTACCCAGGAGACCCAGTACTTC.

The chain uses TRBV2 and TRBJ1-4, with TRBD1 identical over 7 bases. CDR1 and CDR2 (germline): SNHLY, FYNNEI. There are 16 residues in the CDR3. The ends lost 11 bases at V and 4 bases at J; junction bases unmatched: 16. This CDR3 reads CAGTPRVGTDNEKLFF. DNA of the CDR3: TGTGCCGGCACACCGAGGGTCGGGACAGATAATGAAAAACTGTTTTTT.

This clonotype showed up just a few times. This chain links TRBV20-1 with TRBJ2-3; D gene ambiguous. The CDR3 extends over 13 amino acids. Between the trimmed V and J ends, which lost 3 bases and 0 bases, there was a span of 7 bases. CDR1 is DFQATT, CDR2 SNEGSKA, per germline (reference sequence). CDR3 DNA sequence: TGCAGTGCTAGCCCAGGAAGCACAGATACGCAGTATTTT. Translation: CSASPGSTDTQYF.

The genes are TRBV27 and TRBJ2-5; D is uncertain. The J call may be faulty, since TRBJ2-1 better matches the DNA end. Germline V gene sequence: CDR1 MNHEY, CDR2 SMNVEV (reference sequence). The CDR3 is 15 amino acids. The chain's CDR3 is CASSTTVGPYNEQFF. The CDR3, as DNA: TGTGCCAGCAGTACAACAGTCGGGCCCTACAATGAGCAGTTCTTC.

V gene TRBV20-1 combines with J gene TRBJ1-1; possibly TRBD1 for D (5 bases). Per germline, CDR1 DFQATT and CDR2 SNEGSKA (reference sequence). The CDR3 contains 12 residues. Trimming took off 5 bases at V and 3 bases at J, with 10 bases between the two ends. Written as DNA, the CDR3 is TGCAGTGCTCAATGGGGGGACACTGAAGCTTTCTTT. Amino acids: CSAQWGDTEAFF.

In its sample, this clonotype was seen a few times. The chain is built from TRBV12-3 or TRBV12-4 and TRBJ2-4; no clear D gene. CDR3 size: 14 residues. Trimming stripped 1 base from V and 8 bases from J, with 12 bases between. The CDR3: CASSLGRAEHIQYF. DNA for the CDR3: TGTGCCAGCAGTTTAGGTCGGGCTGAACACATTCAGTACTTC.

This clonotype was recorded a few times. The chain carries TRBV7-9 and TRBJ2-5; unclear D gene. TRBJ2-1 matches the DNA end more closely, so the J call is doubtful. Germline V lookup: CDR1 SEHNR, CDR2 FQNEAQ (reference sequence). CDR3 length: 13 residues. This CDR3 reads CASSLAQAHEQFF. The CDR3 DNA sequence: TGTGCCAGCAGCTTAGCGCAGGCGCATGAGCAGTTCTTC.

This clonotype came up a few times. V usage is TRBV5-1 and J usage is TRBJ2-5, with 8 bases matching TRBD1. Germline CDR1 SGHRS, CDR2 YFSETQ. V lost 5 bases and J lost 4; bases outside the gene matches: 10. The CDR3 length is 15 residues. The CDR3 sequence is CASRNPPGGLETQYF. The CDR3 nucleotides are TGCGCCAGCAGGAACCCCCCAGGGGGCTTAGAGACCCAGTACTTC. Based on the CDR3 plus reference TRBV5-1 and TRBJ2-5, the full variable domain is KAGVTQTPRYLIKTRGQQVTLSCSPISGHRSVSWYQQTPGQGLQFLFEYFSETQRNKGNFPGRFSGRQFSNSRSEMNVSTLELGDSALYLCASRNPPGGLETQYFGPGTRLLVL.

This clonotype was detected a few times. This chain uses TRBV5-1 with TRBJ1-6; D unresolved. The germline V gene encodes CDR1 SGHRS and CDR2 YFSETQ. Trimming removed 0 bases from V and 6 bases from J, with 16 bases in between. The CDR3 sequence is 17 residues long. The CDR3 DNA follows: TGCGCCAGCAGCTTGGACAGCTCTCCCGCGGGTAATTCACCCCTCCACTTT. It codes for CASSLDSSPAGNSPLHF.

The rearrangement links TRBV6-2 or TRBV6-3 to TRBJ2-5; 7 bases fit TRBD1. CDR1 is MNHEY, CDR2 SVGEGT, per germline. V was clipped by 5 bases and J by 3 bases; unmatched bases: 9. This CDR3 is 15 amino acids long. This CDR3 is CASSRTKGAEETQYF. The CDR3 nucleotides read TGTGCCAGCAGTCGCACCAAGGGGGCCGAAGAGACCCAGTACTTC.

This chain joins TRBV6-5 and TRBJ2-4; D is possibly TRBD1 (5 bases). This CDR3 contains 13 residues. The ends were cut back, 9 bases at V and 7 bases at J, with 16 bases in the middle. The germline V gene encodes CDR1 MNHEY and CDR2 SVGAGI. DNA for the CDR3: TGTGCCAGTCAGGGTCCAAAGGGGAACATTCAGTACTTC. It yields the protein CASQGPKGNIQYF.

The chain's CDR3 is CASSYSEHSSYNEQFF. CDR3 bases: TGTGCCAGCAGTTACTCTGAGCATAGCTCCTACAATGAGCAGTTCTTC. The rearrangement uses TRBV6-5 and TRBJ2-1; D remains ambiguous. The CDR3 consists of 16 residues. CDR1 is MNHEY and CDR2 is SVGAGI in the germline V gene. The germline V and J ends were trimmed by 0 bases and 0 bases, with 9 bases remaining between them.

The J gene is TRBJ1-1, the V gene TRBV9; no definite D call. V was cut by 0 bases and J by 0 bases, with 12 bases left in between. The CDR3 contains 16 residues. Germline CDR1 and CDR2: SGDLS and YYNGEE. CDR3 sequence reads: CASSVATASLNTEAFF. CDR3 sequence (DNA): TGTGCCAGCAGCGTAGCTACGGCCAGCCTGAACACTGAAGCTTTCTTT.

This rearrangement joins TRBV7-3 to TRBJ2-5, with D tentatively TRBD1 or TRBD2 (7 bases each). TRBJ2-1 explains the end of the DNA better; the J call may be wrong. Germline CDR1 and CDR2: SGHTA and FQGTGA. This CDR3 contains 15 residues. The DNA of the CDR3 is TGTGCCAGCAGCTTACAGGGGGGGGCGGCTGGTGAGCAGTTCTTC. This translates into CASSLQGGAAGEQFF.

This sequence joins TRBV29-1 and TRBJ2-1; D gene ambiguous. The J call is in doubt because the DNA end fits TRBJ2-7 better. Per germline, CDR1 SQVTM and CDR2 ANQGSEA. The CDR3 sequence is 11 residues long. The DNA of the CDR3 is TGCAGCGTGCGAATTCCAGGCGAGCAGTACTTC. Protein product: CSVRIPGEQYF.